A selection of T cell receptor beta chains follows, all from one sample in a study of blood T cell repertoires in COVID-19. Libraries were prepared by immunoSEQ multiplex PCR; TCRdb keeps only in-frame clonotypes and omits some of them. The repertoire holds some 160,000 clones, with around three quarters as singletons. What was sequenced was peripheral blood. All receptors derive from a man aged 50 to 60 with active or convalescent COVID-19. Both conserved end residues are part of each CDR3. Fields, in order: V gene, clone size, J gene, D gene, CDR3 protein, CDR3 DNA. A D gene is named only where the DNA matches it firmly. A clone size is listed for some rows: how often the clone was seen (once, few, many), or a class if it is expanded.

TRBV7-3,NA,TRBJ2-3,NA,CASSLIRASTDTQYF,TGTGCCAGCAGCTTAATCAGGGCTAGCACAGATACGCAGTATTTT
TRBV2,NA,TRBJ2-1,TRBD2,CAFTNSGAGWNEQFF,TGTGCCTTCACCAACAGCGGGGCGGGGTGGAATGAGCAGTTCTTC
TRBV6-5,NA,TRBJ1-1,NA,CASSYAWGHAFF,TGTGCCAGCAGTTACGCGTGGGGCCACGCTTTCTTT
TRBV24-1,once,TRBJ2-3,TRBD1,CASKGGGTDTQYF,TGTGCCTCCAAAGGGGGCGGCACAGATACGCAGTATTTT
TRBV24-1,NA,TRBJ2-1,TRBD2,CATSRSSGYNEQFF,TGTGCCACCAGTCGCTCTAGCGGTTACAATGAGCAGTTCTTC
TRBV4-1,NA,TRBJ1-2,NA,CASSQETGSNYGYTF,TGCGCCAGCAGCCAAGAGACGGGGAGTAACTATGGCTACACCTTC
TRBV27,NA,TRBJ1-5,NA,CASSLLAGNQPQHF,TGTGCCAGCAGTTTATTGGCGGGGAATCAGCCCCAGCATTTT
TRBV4-1,NA,TRBJ2-7,TRBD2,CASSPSTSGSYEQYF,TGCGCCAGCAGCCCTTCGACTAGCGGGAGTTACGAGCAGTACTTC
TRBV9,once,TRBJ2-1,TRBD2,CASSGKAGDYNEQFF,TGTGCCAGCAGCGGAAAAGCGGGAGATTACAATGAGCAGTTCTTC
TRBV27,NA,TRBJ2-7,TRBD2,CASSLSPRLASYEQYF,TGTGCCAGCAGTTTATCCCCTCGACTAGCTTCCTACGAGCAGTACTTC
TRBV7-8,NA,TRBJ1-6,TRBD1,CASRTGVGSYNSPLHF,TGTGCCAGCAGGACAGGGGTCGGCTCCTATAATTCACCCCTCCACTTT
TRBV7-2,NA,TRBJ1-5,NA,CASSSQVFVQPQHF,TGTGCCAGCAGTTCCCAGGTTTTCGTTCAGCCCCAGCATTTT
TRBV21-1,NA,TRBJ2-3,NA,CASSKGTGTDTQYF,TGTGCCAGCAGCAAAGGGACAGGCACAGATACGCAGTATTTT
TRBV4-1,NA,TRBJ2-3,NA,CASSQGAPDTQYF,TGCGCCAGCAGCCAGGGGGCCCCGGATACGCAGTATTTT
TRBV29-1,NA,TRBJ2-1,NA,CSVFSSILHYNEQFF,TGCAGCGTTTTCAGTAGCATCCTACACTACAATGAGCAGTTCTTC
TRBV23-1,NA,TRBJ1-4,NA,CASSRQINEKLFF,TGCGCCAGCAGTCGACAGATTAATGAAAAACTGTTTTTT
TRBV19,NA,TRBJ1-1,NA,CASIHFPAGGNTEAFF,TGTGCCAGTATTCACTTTCCTGCGGGGGGTAACACTGAAGCTTTCTTT
TRBV2,NA,TRBJ1-5,NA,CASSRGGNQPQHF,TGTGCCAGCAGCAGGGGCGGCAATCAGCCCCAGCATTTT
TRBV6-5,NA,TRBJ2-5,TRBD2,CASSYGLAGVVETQYF,TGTGCCAGCAGTTACGGGCTAGCGGGAGTGGTGGAGACCCAGTACTTC
TRBV28,few,TRBJ2-1,TRBD2,CASSVRREVNEQFF,TGTGCCAGCAGTGTAAGACGGGAGGTCAATGAGCAGTTCTTC
TRBV9,NA,TRBJ1-6,TRBD1,CASSERTGDNSPLHF,TGTGCCAGCAGCGAACGGACAGGAGATAATTCACCCCTCCACTTT
TRBV7-2,few,TRBJ2-7,TRBD2,CASSSNLAGGFEQYF,TGTGCCAGCAGCTCGAACCTCGCGGGGGGTTTCGAGCAGTACTTC
TRBV7-3,NA,TRBJ1-3,NA,CASSAPGDTIYF,TGTGCCAGCAGCGCCCCGGGGGACACCATATATTTT
TRBV7-2,NA,TRBJ2-7,TRBD1,CASSPSGGYEQYF,TGTGCCAGCAGCCCCTCAGGGGGTTACGAGCAGTACTTC
TRBV7-9,NA,TRBJ2-1,TRBD2,CASSLRASGRRLGYNEQFF,TGTGCCAGCAGCTTAAGGGCTAGCGGGAGACGGTTAGGCTACAATGAGCAGTTCTTC
TRBV29-1,NA,TRBJ2-3,TRBD1,CSGQGTGGMVSTDTQYF,TGCAGCGGCCAGGGGACAGGGGGCATGGTGAGCACAGATACGCAGTATTTT
TRBV6-2/TRBV6-3,NA,TRBJ2-3,NA,CASSLTVPLTDTQYF,TGTGCCAGCAGTCTGACAGTCCCCCTCACAGATACGCAGTATTTT
TRBV10-3,NA,TRBJ2-2,TRBD1,CAISEEDRDYGELFF,TGTGCCATCAGTGAGGAGGACAGGGATTACGGGGAGCTGTTTTTT
TRBV30,NA,TRBJ2-5,NA,CAWSVGSEETQYF,TGTGCCTGGAGTGTAGGTAGCGAGGAGACCCAGTACTTC
TRBV12-3/TRBV12-4,many,TRBJ1-2,TRBD1,CASRLTGDRGYTF,TGTGCCAGCAGATTAACAGGGGACCGTGGCTACACCTTC
TRBV9,NA,TRBJ2-7,NA,CASSAGYEQYF,TGTGCCAGCAGCGCCGGCTACGAGCAGTACTTC
TRBV28,NA,TRBJ2-5,TRBD2,CASSLVRGRAERLRETQYF,TGTGCCAGCAGTTTGGTGCGCGGGAGGGCCGAGCGTCTCCGTGAGACCCAGTACTTC
TRBV19,NA,TRBJ1-1,NA,CASREGGDTEAFF,TGTGCCAGCAGAGAGGGAGGGGATACTGAAGCTTTCTTT
TRBV25-1,NA,TRBJ1-1,NA,CASRRLGSEAFF,TGTGCCAGCAGACGTTTGGGCAGTGAAGCTTTCTTT
TRBV10-3,NA,TRBJ2-1,NA,CAIMAGAGSANEQFF,TGTGCCATCATGGCTGGGGCGGGGTCTGCCAATGAGCAGTTCTTC
TRBV19,once,TRBJ1-5,NA,CASSIQAYSNQPQHF,TGTGCCAGTAGTATTCAGGCCTATAGCAATCAGCCCCAGCATTTT
TRBV2,NA,TRBJ1-2,TRBD1,CASRADRDINYGYTF,TGTGCCAGCAGGGCGGACAGGGACATTAACTATGGCTACACCTTC
TRBV27,once,TRBJ1-5,NA,CASSLSADYQPQHF,TGTGCCAGCAGTTTATCCGCAGATTATCAGCCCCAGCATTTT
TRBV2,NA,TRBJ1-3,NA,CASSVLTDLSGNTIYF,TGTGCCAGCAGTGTCCTCACCGACTTATCCGGAAACACCATATATTTT
TRBV4-2,few,TRBJ2-7,NA,CASSQEWQGNYEQYF,TGTGCCAGCAGCCAAGAATGGCAGGGTAACTACGAGCAGTACTTC
TRBV7-8,NA,TRBJ2-7,NA,CASSRDRLADFYEQYF,TGTGCCAGCAGCCGTGACAGGCTAGCGGACTTCTACGAGCAGTACTTC
TRBV19,few,TRBJ2-7,TRBD1,CASRGTDAYEQYF,TGTGCCAGTAGAGGGACAGACGCCTACGAGCAGTACTTC
TRBV19,NA,TRBJ2-5,NA,CASSINIQETQYF,TGTGCCAGTAGTATCAACATACAAGAGACCCAGTACTTC
TRBV4-1,NA,TRBJ2-1,TRBD2,CASSQRVAGTYNEQFF,TGCGCCAGCAGCCAAAGAGTAGCGGGAACATACAATGAGCAGTTCTTC
TRBV24-1,NA,TRBJ2-3,NA,CATSEFSPGDTQYF,TGTGCCACCAGTGAGTTCAGTCCGGGGGATACGCAGTATTTT